The 30 T cell receptor beta chains below come from one sample, sequenced in a study of shared clonotypes between healthy human individuals. This table comes from immunoSEQ multiplex PCR, and its TCRdb copy is limited to in-frame clones, with some not included. The sample has millions of clones, over 85% seen once. The sequenced material came from naive CD4+ T cells from PBMCs. The subset here: CD45RA+ positively selected. Receptors were obtained from a man aged 18 to 29 in good health. Some clones in this sample may be carry-over from other donors' samples.

V is TRBV29-1 and J is TRBJ2-3, with a weak D call TRBD1 (5 bases). The CDR3 consists of 12 residues. Germline CDR1 is SQVTM and CDR2 is ANQGSEA. DNA for the CDR3: TGCGGCACCCAGGGTCCCACAGATACGCAGTATTTT. This gives the protein CGTQGPTDTQYF.

This clone has only a few counts. This chain uses TRBV14 with TRBJ1-3; no reliable D call. Trimming cost V 4 bases and J 1 base, with 11 bases left between them. There are 15 residues in the CDR3. From germline, CDR1 is SGHDN and CDR2 FVKESK. The CDR3 DNA sequence: TGTGCCAGCAGCCCCGGGGTTCATTCTGGAAACACCATATATTTT. Its protein product is CASSPGVHSGNTIYF.

This chain connects TRBV5-6 to TRBJ2-3; TRBD1 matches 12 bases. The V and J ends lost 4 bases and 2 bases, in that order; junction bases with no gene match: 8. This CDR3 spans 17 amino acids. Germline CDR1 and CDR2: SGHDT and YYEEEE. The CDR3 protein is CASSAPGQGAYTDTQYF. Written as DNA, the CDR3 is TGTGCCAGCAGCGCGCCGGGACAGGGGGCCTACACAGATACGCAGTATTTT.

V usage is TRBV28 and J usage is TRBJ1-2; D gene uncertain. Trimming pared 6 bases from V and 2 bases from J, leaving 10 bases between. The CDR3 is 13 residues long. Germline CDR1 reads MDHEN; CDR2 reads SYDVKM. The CDR3 is CASRGIPNYGYTF. The CDR3 DNA sequence: TGTGCCAGCAGGGGAATCCCAAACTATGGCTACACCTTC.

The chain links TRBV2 to TRBJ2-7; 7 nucleotides line up with TRBD2. Per germline, CDR1 SNHLY and CDR2 FYNNEI. The CDR3 extends over 16 amino acids. The V segment lost 5 bases and the J segment 6 bases; nucleotides outside the gene matches: 16. DNA of the CDR3: TGTGCCAGCAGTCGACGGGGGGACCTAGCATGGGGCGAGCAGTACTTC. This sequence encodes CASSRRGDLAWGEQYF.

The genes are TRBV28 and TRBJ2-1; 9 bases are a match to TRBD2. CDR1 is MDHEN, CDR2 SYDVKM, per germline. This CDR3 has 16 residues. J lost 3 bases, V lost 4 bases, and 7 bases had no gene match. In nucleotides, the CDR3 is TGTGCCAGCAGTTCGATAGCGGGAGACCACTACAATGAGCAGTTCTTC. Encoded protein: CASSSIAGDHYNEQFF.

The genes are TRBV30 and TRBJ2-7; D not certain. The V gene lost 0 bases and the J gene lost 3 bases, with 9 bases spanning the gap. The CDR3 covers 13 residues. Looked up from germline, CDR1 is GTSNPN and CDR2 is SVGIG (reference sequence). CDR3 residues: CAWSVVQLYEQYF. The CDR3 DNA follows: TGTGCCTGGAGTGTGGTACAGCTCTACGAGCAGTACTTC.

Comment on this clone: Other DNA sequences in the same sample also yield this CDR3. The gene calls are TRBV7-9 and TRBJ1-4; D call uncertain. CDR1 and CDR2 from the germline V gene are SEHNR and FQNEAQ (reference sequence). The CDR3 is 14 residues long. V was cut by 4 bases and J by 4 bases, with 10 bases left in between. CDR3 sequence (DNA): TGTGCCAGCAGCTCGGGGAGGGATAATGAAAAACTGTTTTTT. Translating it yields CASSSGRDNEKLFF.

The gene calls are TRBV29-1 and TRBJ2-6; D is possibly TRBD2 (6 bases). Germline CDR1 and CDR2: SQVTM and ANQGSEA. CDR3 size: 16 residues. V shed 7 bases and J shed 4 bases, with 20 bases lying between them. This chain's CDR3 is CSEEGLTKSGANVLTF. CDR3 bases: TGCAGCGAGGAGGGGTTGACGAAGTCCGGGGCCAACGTCCTGACTTTC.

The DNA for the CDR3 is TGCGCCAGCAGTCTAGTATTCACCGGGGAGCTGTTTTTT. Protein product: CASSLVFTGELFF. The chain carries TRBV10-1 and TRBJ2-2, with D unresolved. Germline loops: CDR1 WNHNN, CDR2 SYGVQD (reference sequence). This CDR3 has 13 amino acids. Trimming shortened V by 5 bases and J by 4 bases, and 8 bases separated the two germline ends.

The chain couples TRBV2 to TRBJ2-3; TRBD2 matches at 8 bases. Unmatched junction bases numbered 7, after V lost 4 bases and J lost 1 base. This CDR3 has 16 amino acids. Per the germline V gene, CDR1 is SNHLY and CDR2 is FYNNEI. This CDR3 is CASSAPAGARTDTQYF. CDR3 bases: TGTGCCAGCAGTGCTCCAGCGGGAGCTCGCACAGATACGCAGTATTTT.

This rearrangement joins TRBV18 to TRBJ2-7, with 8 nucleotides matching TRBD1. Unmatched junction bases numbered 3, after V lost 5 bases and J lost 3 bases. CDR1 is KGHSH and CDR2 is LQKENI in the germline V gene. The CDR3 is 13 residues long. The CDR3 DNA sequence: TGTGCCAGCTCATCCACAGGGGGCTACGAGCAGTACTTC. Amino acids: CASSSTGGYEQYF.

CDR3 nucleotides: TGTGCCAGCAGCTTTAGTCGGGATACGCAGTATTTT. This sequence encodes CASSFSRDTQYF. This chain connects TRBV11-2 to TRBJ2-3; no clear D gene. CDR3 length: 12 amino acids. Germline V gives CDR1 SGHAT, CDR2 FQNNGV. V lost 3 bases to trimming and J lost 6 bases, with 7 bases between them.

The chain is built from TRBV7-9 and TRBJ1-4; 7 bases align to TRBD1. Germline values: CDR1 SEHNR, CDR2 FQNEAQ (reference sequence). V shed 5 bases and J 3 bases; nucleotides not matched to a gene: 6. The CDR3 consists of 15 residues. CDR3 in amino acids: CASSLEGAPNEKLFF. In nucleotides, the CDR3 is TGTGCCAGCAGCCTAGAGGGGGCACCTAATGAAAAACTGTTTTTT.

CDR3 coding DNA: TGTGCCACCAGCAGGGGACTAGCGGGGATAGAGACCCAGTACTTC. Translation gives CATSRGLAGIETQYF. This chain joins TRBV15 and TRBJ2-5; 13 nucleotides align to TRBD2. Trimming cost V 3 bases and J 4 bases; bases outside gene matches: 2. This CDR3 region has 15 residues. Germline V gives CDR1 LNHNV, CDR2 YYDKDF (reference sequence). The whole variable domain, remainder taken from reference TRBV15 and TRBJ2-5, is DAMVIQNPRYQVTQFGKPVTLSCSQTLNHNVMYWYQQKSSQAPKLLFHYYDKDFNNEADTPDNFQSRRPNTSFCFLDIRSPGLGDTAMYLCATSRGLAGIETQYFGPGTRLLVL.

This rearrangement joins TRBV18 to TRBJ1-1; weak D call: TRBD1 (5 bases). Trimming took off 1 base at V and 5 bases at J, with 14 bases between the two ends. The CDR3 totals 15 residues. Germline V gene sequence: CDR1 KGHSH, CDR2 LQKENI. The DNA of the CDR3 is TGTGCCAGCTCACCACGGGTGTTTGAGGGGACTGAAGCTTTCTTT. Protein product: CASSPRVFEGTEAFF.

This rearrangement joins TRBV6-6 to TRBJ1-6; D ambiguous. Germline CDR1 MNHNY, CDR2 SVGAGI (reference sequence). V was cut by 8 bases and J by 1 base, with 6 bases left in between. The CDR3 is 13 residues long. CDR3 nucleotide sequence: TGTGCCAGCGCCTTTTCCTATAATTCACCCCTCCACTTT. It translates to CASAFSYNSPLHF.

The chain links TRBV6-1 to TRBJ1-5; 8 bases fit TRBD1. V shed 5 bases, J shed 7 bases, and the junction held 10 bases outside the gene matches. The CDR3 length is 15 residues. Germline assignment: CDR1 MNHNS and CDR2 SASEGT. For the CDR3, the DNA is TGTGCCAGCAGTACTCGGACAGGGTTCCAACAGCCCCAGCATTTT. Its translation: CASSTRTGFQQPQHF.

The table lists this clone with a count of one. This chain uses TRBV5-4 with TRBJ2-3; 7 bases map to TRBD2. Germline V gives CDR1 SGHNT, CDR2 YYREEE (reference sequence). The CDR3 is made up of 14 amino acids. With V trimmed by 6 bases and J by 2 bases, 6 bases remained unmatched. CDR3 protein: CASTLAGTTDTQYF. CDR3 nucleotide sequence: TGTGCCAGCACGTTAGCGGGTACCACAGATACGCAGTATTTT.

The V gene is TRBV19, the J gene TRBJ2-4; 7 bases agree with TRBD1. Germline values: CDR1 LNHDA, CDR2 SQIVND (reference sequence). The CDR3 runs to 13 residues. Unmatched junction bases numbered 3, after V lost 2 bases and J lost 8 bases. The CDR3, as DNA: TGTGCCAGTAGTATACGGCAGGGGGACATTCAGTACTTC. The encoded protein is CASSIRQGDIQYF.

The chain combines TRBV30 with TRBJ1-5; no definite D call. The CDR3 has 13 residues. Germline V gene data show CDR1 as GTSNPN and CDR2 as SVGIG (reference sequence). V was cut by 0 bases and J by 5 bases, with 8 bases left in between. CDR3 sequence (DNA): TGTGCCTGGAGTGTACAGTCGGATCAGCCCCAGCATTTT. The encoded protein is CAWSVQSDQPQHF.

J is TRBJ2-7 and V is TRBV28; the match to TRBD2 covers 13 bases. Germline assignment: CDR1 MDHEN and CDR2 SYDVKM. This CDR3 spans 16 amino acids. V lost 6 bases, J lost 0 bases, and 5 bases stayed unmatched. The CDR3 reads CASSPGLAGPSYEQYF. In DNA, the CDR3 is TGTGCCAGCAGCCCGGGACTAGCGGGACCCTCCTACGAGCAGTACTTC.

The genes are TRBV9 and TRBJ2-1, with 10 bases matching TRBD2. CDR1 and CDR2 (germline): SGDLS, YYNGEE. Trimming cost V 2 bases and J 2 bases; bases outside gene matches: 7. The CDR3 is made up of 17 amino acids. As DNA, the CDR3 is TGTGCCAGCAGCGTGAGAACTAGCGGGGACGCCTACAATGAGCAGTTCTTC. It codes for CASSVRTSGDAYNEQFF. The full variable domain, with the rest looked up from reference TRBV9 and TRBJ2-1, is DSGVTQTPKHLITATGQRVTLRCSPRSGDLSVYWYQQSLDQGLQFLIQYYNGEERAKGNILERFSAQQFPDLHSELNLSSLELGDSALYFCASSVRTSGDAYNEQFFGPGTRLTVL.

V is TRBV27 and J is TRBJ2-7; D may be TRBD1 or TRBD2 (6 bases each). This CDR3 is 15 amino acids long. Between the trimmed V and J ends, which lost 8 bases and 3 bases, there was a span of 20 bases. CDR1 and CDR2 (germline): MNHEY, SMNVEV (reference sequence). The CDR3 DNA follows: TGTGCCAGCGGGCTCCCTCGGGGGCCCCACTACGAGCAGTACTTC. It yields the protein CASGLPRGPHYEQYF.

The rearrangement links TRBV19 to TRBJ1-2, with 7 bases lining up with TRBD1. There are 16 residues in the CDR3. Per germline, CDR1 LNHDA and CDR2 SQIVND (reference sequence). V shed 5 bases and J 7 bases; nucleotides not matched to a gene: 16. The CDR3 DNA reads as TGTGCCAGTAGTCCAGCCCGGACAGGTCGGGAAGTTGGCTACACCTTC. This gives the protein CASSPARTGREVGYTF.

The chain links TRBV6-6 to TRBJ1-4, with D perhaps matching TRBD1 (5 bases). With 5 bases removed from V and 5 bases from J, the gap between germline ends came to 15 bases. This CDR3 is built from 15 residues. CDR1 and CDR2 from the germline V gene are MNHNY and SVGAGI (reference sequence). The DNA of the CDR3 is TGTGCCAGCAGTCCACCGGGACCCCCAAATGAAAAACTGTTTTTT. The encoded protein is CASSPPGPPNEKLFF.

V and J are TRBV19 and TRBJ2-2; D possibly matches TRBD1 or TRBD2 (5 bases each). The CDR3 has 15 amino acids. Trimming cost V 1 base and J 2 bases, with 8 bases left between them. Germline V gene sequence: CDR1 LNHDA, CDR2 SQIVND (reference sequence). The DNA for the CDR3 is TGTGCCAGTAGTATAGTGGGGGTTAACACCGGGGAGCTGTTTTTT. This translates into CASSIVGVNTGELFF.

The chain recombines TRBV4-2 with TRBJ2-2, with TRBD1 identical over 10 bases. There are 16 residues in the CDR3. Germline lookup yields CDR1 LGHNA and CDR2 YNFKEQ. V lost 1 base, J lost 3 bases, and 2 bases stayed unmatched. Here the CDR3 DNA reads TGTGCCAGCAGCCAAGGACAGGGGGCGGACACCGGGGAGCTGTTTTTT. Translating gives CASSQGQGADTGELFF.

The chain employs TRBV5-5 and TRBJ1-1; D possibly corresponds to TRBD1 (5 bases). The CDR3 covers 14 residues. Germline CDR1 reads SGHKS; CDR2 reads YYEKEE (reference sequence). V gave up 0 bases and J gave up 1 base, with 7 bases separating them. The CDR3 DNA follows: TGTGCCAGCAGCTTGGCGGGGGGGAACACTGAAGCTTTCTTT. As protein: CASSLAGGNTEAFF.

This chain uses TRBV18 with TRBJ1-5; D may be TRBD1 (5 bases). This CDR3 has 17 amino acids. Trimming removed 6 bases at V and 0 bases at J, with 18 bases between. Germline loops: CDR1 KGHSH, CDR2 LQKENI. The chain's CDR3 is CASSRTAGVVSNQPQHF. As DNA, the CDR3 is TGTGCCAGCTCCCGCACTGCGGGGGTGGTTAGCAATCAGCCCCAGCATTTT.